This record concerns one T cell receptor (beta chain) sequence. Its cognate antigen has yet to be identified. No qualities accompany the bases; no much larger clone lies one base away. These data belong to a study of T cell responses to AZD1222 COVID-19 vaccine (dated by TCRdb to the early 2020s). Context from the whole study: TCR sequencing was performed for about 250 trial participants, of whom about 210 were given two doses of AZD1222 and around 25 were given two doses of MenACWY control vaccine. Trial participants were enrolled by age into subgroups of 18-55, 56-69 and 70-plus years, and about 150, 27 and 61 TCR-sequenced participants, respectively, were included in these subgroups.

According to the study, the label for this sample's time point signals: about 28 days (+/-7) after the second vaccine dose. Because spike-specific TCR depth and breadth did not differ between the two schedules, AZD1222 recipients who got a second dose at roughly 4 weeks were pooled with those who got a second dose at roughly 12 weeks. Samples from vaccinated people were obtained from the UK trials COV001 and COV002, which included a single-blind randomized controlled phase 2/3 trial of AZD1222 (ChAdOx1 nCoV-19) in healthy adults. For TCRbeta chain sequencing, PBMC samples were collected from trial participants at day 0 and at day 28 after the second dose. The CDR3 regions of human TCRbeta chains were analyzed by immunosequencing. On the study's bioinformatics: TCRs in the repertoires were compared against a reference library of SARS-CoV-2-specific TCRs that had been generated with the MIRA antigen-specificity platform. Breadth was defined as the fraction of unique TCRs that were SARS-CoV-2-associated. Depth was defined as the fraction of total T cells that were SARS-CoV-2-associated. Using the MIRA data, every spike-specific TCR was mapped to the spike region that the TCR reacted to and assigned to either a CD4 or a CD8 class. Log10-transformed breadth and depth values were compared by one-way ANOVA with Sidak's multiple comparisons tests. TCRdb obtained this table from immuneACCESS and retained in-frame rearrangements with V and J assigned. These tables miss some clones; where compared with another copy, unresolved V genes account for less than half of the shortfall, and the remainder is unexplained. The DNA was the basis for D and trimming; V, J and clone size are from that table. The sample table records 90,000 to 120,000 clones; 85% to 95% of these occur just once. The top ten hold roughly 6.2% of the sample.

There are 12 amino acids in the CDR3, from cysteine to phenylalanine inclusive. CDR3 DNA only is kept here, 36 bases in frame from base 1. Trimming removed 0 bases from V and 6 bases from J, leaving 3 bases between the germline ends. The germline V gene supplies CDR1 ENHRY and CDR2 SYGVKD. Study-wide findings and limitations: Conclusions about previously exposed vaccinees were limited because only six or seven AZD1222 recipients were SARS-CoV-2 seropositive at baseline. Spike-specific TCR breadth and depth rose significantly after two AZD1222 doses compared with day 0 and with MenACWY recipients. Most participants were white British and females outnumbered males, and the authors suggested that clonal diversity may have been underestimated. Because no samples from the day 14 peak response were available, repertoires could be characterized only after the peak T cell response. In the small 56-69-year group, the increase in depth fell short of significance, most likely because of low power. Vaccine-associated CD4 TCRs spanned the whole spike protein, with dominant responses in regions 160-218 and 743-854. Nearly half of unique spike-specific TCRs reportedly recognized epitopes outside regions mutated in the B.1.351 and B.1.1.7 variants.

The sequences come from peripheral blood, collected 28 days after the second AZD1222 dose. Recombination connected TRBV10-3 to TRBJ2-1, with the D gene uncertain. The clonotype comes from an adult who received the AZD1222 COVID-19 vaccine. The bases read TGTGCCATCAGTGAGTCTGGCAATGAGCAGTTCTTC. Protein translation: CAISESGNEQFF.